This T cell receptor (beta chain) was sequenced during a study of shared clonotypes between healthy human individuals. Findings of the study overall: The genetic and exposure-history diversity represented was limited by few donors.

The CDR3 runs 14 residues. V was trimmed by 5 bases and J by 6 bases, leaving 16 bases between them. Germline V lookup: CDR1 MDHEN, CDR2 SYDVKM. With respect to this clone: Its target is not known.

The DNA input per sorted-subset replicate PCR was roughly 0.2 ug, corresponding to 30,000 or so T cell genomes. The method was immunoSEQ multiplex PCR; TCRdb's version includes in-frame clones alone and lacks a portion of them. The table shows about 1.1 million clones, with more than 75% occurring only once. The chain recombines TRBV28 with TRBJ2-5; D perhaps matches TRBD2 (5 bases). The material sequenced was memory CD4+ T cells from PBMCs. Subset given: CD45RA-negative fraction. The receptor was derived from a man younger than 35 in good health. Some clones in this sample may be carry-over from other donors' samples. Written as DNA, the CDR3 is TGTGCCAGCAGTACTAGTTTAGGTCTGAAGACCCAGTACTTC. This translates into CASSTSLGLKTQYF.